The T cell receptor (beta chain) described here comes from a study of blood T cell repertoires in COVID-19. Only a few counts were recorded for this clone. Profiled with immunoSEQ multiplex PCR; TCRdb holds only in-frame clones, not every one. In the table there are around 180,000 clones, under 90% of which are singletons. Residents of around 24 US areas, aged about 18 to 89 years, made up the participants. V was pared by 6 bases and J by 2 bases, with 14 bases between. CDR1 is MNHEY and CDR2 is SVGAGI in the germline V gene. The CDR3 runs 15 residues. This chain links TRBV6-5 with TRBJ1-5, with a weak D call TRBD1 (5 bases). The TCR sequence derives from a man aged 50-60 years who had recovered from COVID-19. The sample was PBMCs or T cells enriched from blood (not recorded which). CDR3 sequence: CASSSGTLGNQPQHF. The CDR3 region has the DNA TGTGCCAGCAGCTCCGGGACTTTGGGCAATCAGCCCCAGCATTTT.